What follows is one T cell receptor (beta chain) and its context. These data originate in a study of blood T cell repertoires in COVID-19. Repertoires were generated with immunoSEQ multiplex PCR, while TCRdb's copy carries only in-frame clones and drops some. The sample lists approximately 100,000 clones, roughly nine tenths occurring once. Trimming took off 4 bases at V and 1 base at J, with 10 bases between the two ends. The CDR3 runs to 14 residues. CDR1 and CDR2 from the germline V gene are SNHLY and FYNNEI. The sequenced sample consisted of peripheral blood. The V gene is TRBV2, the J gene TRBJ1-2, with D perhaps matching TRBD1 (5 bases). The source of this sequence is a man aged 60 to 69 with acute or convalescent COVID-19. DNA for the CDR3: TGTGCCAGCAGTGCAGGGAGGATTAACTATGGCTACACCTTC. Protein sequence: CASSAGRINYGYTF.